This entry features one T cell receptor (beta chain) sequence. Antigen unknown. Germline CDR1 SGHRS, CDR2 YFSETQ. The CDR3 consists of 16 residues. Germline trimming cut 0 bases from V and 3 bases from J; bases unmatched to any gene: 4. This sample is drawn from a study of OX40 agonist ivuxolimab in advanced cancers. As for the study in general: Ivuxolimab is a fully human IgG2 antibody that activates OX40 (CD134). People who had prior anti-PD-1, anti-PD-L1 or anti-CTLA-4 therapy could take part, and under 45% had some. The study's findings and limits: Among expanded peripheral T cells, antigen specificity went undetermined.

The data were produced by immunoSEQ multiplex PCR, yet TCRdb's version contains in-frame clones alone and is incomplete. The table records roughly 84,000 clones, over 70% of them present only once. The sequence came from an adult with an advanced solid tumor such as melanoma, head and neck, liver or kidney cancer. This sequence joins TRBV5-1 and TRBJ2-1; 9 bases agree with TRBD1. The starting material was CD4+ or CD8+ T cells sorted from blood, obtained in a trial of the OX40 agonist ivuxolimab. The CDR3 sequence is CASSLAPGQGYNEQFF. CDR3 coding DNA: TGCGCCAGCAGCTTGGCCCCGGGACAGGGCTACAATGAGCAGTTCTTC.